The subject of this entry is one T cell receptor beta chain. Its recognized antigen is unknown. No quality values exist for individual bases; no much larger clone is one base distant. The entry originates in a study of blood T cell repertoires in COVID-19 (dated by TCRdb to between 2020 and 2021). Study-wide context: Samples from collaborators originated in the United States, Italy and Spain and spanned both the acute and convalescent phases of COVID-19. The samples were drawn from two sources: the first 160 participants of the ongoing ImmuneRACE study, and 1,200 or so subjects contributed by 6 global collaborators. The material from the prospective study consisted of cDNA or gDNA derived from T cells, B-cell-depleted T cells, or PBMCs. The dataset comprised deeply sampled blood TCRbeta repertoires from subjects exposed to, actively infected with, or recovered from COVID-19. HLA class I and class II types, where available, came from metadata supplied by the sample provider rather than from assay-based typing. The repertoires were released in a freely available public database meant as a resource for research on the immune response to SARS-CoV-2. A de-identified subject ID, COVID-19 status, age in years and sex were almost always included in the sample metadata. Study-wide conclusions, independent of this receptor: How much clinical and demographic metadata was included differed by source and by participant, and the metadata was provided uncurated.

TCRbeta CDR3 regions were amplified from genomic DNA using the immunoSEQ Assay, a bias-controlled multiplex PCR. On the study's bioinformatics: The number of nucleated cells in each sample was estimated from the amplification of reference gene primers within the assay. To quantify the absolute abundance of each unique TCRbeta CDR3 rearrangement, sequence reads were collapsed and filtered. Productive Simpson clonality was computed per sample as the square root of Simpson's diversity index over productive rearrangements. In its TCRdb copy, this immuneACCESS table keeps in-frame sequences only and misses some clones. Where compared with another copy, unresolved V genes explain less than half of these, and the others have no known cause. V, J and clone size are taken as reported in that table, and D and trimming were inferred from the DNA itself. Counted in this sample were around 200,000 clones; approximately 80% of them appeared once. About 7% of the sample comes from the top ten.

Participants in the prospective study were enrolled through a virtual design, were aged 18 to 89 years, and lived in approximately 25 United States geographic areas. In the prospective study, cohorts were assigned on the basis of participant-reported clinical history obtained from a screening survey and a study questionnaire. In the prospective study, whole blood, serum and a nasopharyngeal or oropharyngeal swab were collected from each participant by mobile phlebotomists. Over a roughly two-month period, participants in the prospective study had the option of providing additional blood draws and questionnaires. Before DNA extraction, blood samples from the prospective study were shipped at room temperature or frozen. V was cut back by 4 bases and J by 2 bases, leaving a gap of 26 bases between them. From the cysteine up to the phenylalanine, the CDR3 has a length of 20 residues. CDR3 DNA only is kept here, 60 bases in frame from base 1.

The chain joins TRBV23-1 to TRBJ2-2; perhaps TRBD2 is the D gene, with 6 bases matching. TRBV23-1 is assigned to the ORF class and has an uncertain function. The sequencing sample was made of PBMCs or T cells enriched from blood (not recorded which). This receptor was identified in a woman in her 40s with acute COVID-19. The CDR3 amino acid sequence is: CASSPFTEDFGTENTGELFF. The bases read TGCGCCAGCAGTCCTTTTACAGAAGACTTCGGGACTGAAAACACCGGGGAGCTGTTTTTT.